These 14 T cell receptor beta chains were sequenced from one sample in a study of cytomegalovirus exposure and HLA in healthy donors. The PCR contained 60 Vbeta and 13 Jbeta primers. This table comes from immunoSEQ multiplex PCR, and its TCRdb copy is limited to in-frame clones, with some not included. The sample shows over 100,000 clones, approximately 8.9% of them seen only once. The specimen sequenced was PBMCs. Receptors were obtained from a woman between 40 and 50 years old in good health and CMV-seropositive.

The chain links TRBV5-1 to TRBJ2-3; no firm D call. The CDR3 is made up of 13 amino acids. In germline, CDR1 is SGHRS, CDR2 YFSETQ. The ends were cut back, 4 bases at V and 2 bases at J, with 8 bases in the middle. The DNA for the CDR3 is TGCGCCAGCAGCGCGGCCGTCACAGATACGCAGTATTTT. Protein product: CASSAAVTDTQYF.

The chain recombines TRBV21-1 with TRBJ1-2. TRBV21-1 is a known pseudogene. This CDR3 is 16 amino acids long. CDR3 residues: CASSEGVKVTAYGYTF. The DNA of the CDR3 is TGTGCCAGCAGCGAGGGCGTCAAAGTAACGGCCTATGGCTACACCTTC.

This clone was counted a few times. The J gene is TRBJ2-7, the V gene TRBV5-6; perhaps TRBD1 as D (5 bases). V was trimmed by 3 bases and J by 3 bases, leaving 16 bases between them. Per the germline V gene, CDR1 is SGHDT and CDR2 is YYEEEE. This CDR3 has 15 residues. CDR3 in DNA: TGTGCCAGCAGCTCCACAGGACCTCGCGTCTACGAGCAGTACTTC. Translated, it gives CASSSTGPRVYEQYF.

The chain links TRBV2 to TRBJ2-7, with 7 bases aligning to TRBD1. CDR1 and CDR2 from the germline V gene are SNHLY and FYNNEI. With V trimmed by 6 bases and J by 5 bases, 7 bases remained unmatched. The CDR3 covers 13 residues. CDR3 nucleotides: TGTGCCAGCAGCGGGAAAGGGGGCAACGAGCAGTACTTC. Translation: CASSGKGGNEQYF.

This clone was found a few times. The V call is TRBV10-3, the J call TRBJ1-2, with D perhaps matching TRBD1 (6 bases). Germline V gene sequence: CDR1 ENHRY, CDR2 SYGVKD. The CDR3 length is 15 residues. The ends were cut back, 6 bases at V and 4 bases at J, with 18 bases in the middle. CDR3 nucleotides: TGTGCCATCAGCACGACAGGCCCCAGGGGCTATGGCTACACCTTC. It encodes CAISTTGPRGYGYTF.

This clone has more than one count but fewer than ten. The CDR3 does not end in the conserved phenylalanine or tryptophan, so this is likely a read error. No DNA is shown, since the ends of the CDR3 on it are uncertain; the CDR3 is the one TCRdb lists. The genes are TRBV19 and TRBJ2-3; TRBD2, the table's D call, was not compared with the DNA. Germline V gene sequence: CDR1 LNHDA, CDR2 SQIVND (reference sequence). The length of the CDR3 is 14 amino acids, counting both ends. CDR3 region: CASSIAGGLDTKYL.

This clone was observed a handful of times. The V call is TRBV7-3, the J call TRBJ1-6, with a possible D match to TRBD1 (5 bases). V lost 1 base to trimming and J lost 10 bases, with 14 bases between them. CDR1 is SGHTA, CDR2 FQGTGA, per germline. This CDR3 contains 15 residues. The CDR3 loop reads CASSLRGGEGSPLHF. CDR3 sequence (DNA): TGTGCCAGCAGCTTAAGGGGCGGGGAAGGCTCACCCCTCCACTTT.

The CDR3 loop is CASSIVGGGVSNQPQHF. CDR3 sequence (DNA): TGTGCCAGTAGTATAGTAGGGGGAGGGGTTAGCAATCAGCCCCAGCATTTT. J is TRBJ1-5 and V is TRBV19, with D perhaps TRBD1 (6 bases). Germline CDR1 reads LNHDA; CDR2 reads SQIVND (reference sequence). This CDR3 has 17 residues. The V gene lost 1 base and the J gene lost 0 bases, with 13 bases spanning the gap.

V and J are TRBV14 and TRBJ2-6; D may be TRBD2 (6 bases). V was clipped by 4 bases and J by 0 bases, with 16 bases between them. Per the germline V gene, CDR1 is SGHDN and CDR2 is FVKESK. The length of the CDR3 is 18 residues. Written as DNA, the CDR3 is TGTGCCAGCAGCCGGGGGGTAGGGTACTACTCTGGGGCCAACGTCCTGACTTTC. As protein: CASSRGVGYYSGANVLTF.

The chain combines TRBV10-3 with TRBJ1-2; D unresolved. In germline, CDR1 is ENHRY, CDR2 SYGVKD. Trimming removed 10 bases at V and 3 bases at J, with 18 bases between. The CDR3 is 14 residues long. In DNA, the CDR3 is TGTGCCAGCGTCGAGGCCCCGGGTGACTATGGCTACACCTTC. Protein product: CASVEAPGDYGYTF.

This clone was found a few times. The chain links TRBV7-2 to TRBJ2-1; D is possibly TRBD2 (7 bases). Germline V gene lookup returns CDR1 SGHTA and CDR2 FQGNSA. Trimming pared 0 bases from V and 3 bases from J, leaving 12 bases between. The CDR3 is made up of 16 amino acids. CDR3 region: CASSLAGGGYYNEQFF. CDR3 coding DNA: TGTGCCAGCAGCTTAGCAGGCGGGGGCTACTACAATGAGCAGTTCTTC.

The gene calls are TRBV11-2 and TRBJ1-1; D perhaps matches TRBD1 (5 bases). The V end was cut by 3 bases, the J end by 3 bases, with 8 bases between. The CDR3 has 13 amino acids. Germline CDR1 SGHAT, CDR2 FQNNGV. CDR3 sequence: CASSFTGDTEAFF. The CDR3 bases are TGTGCCAGCAGCTTTACAGGCGACACTGAAGCTTTCTTT.

About this clone itself: An end of the junction does not agree with germline; a read error may underlie this. The rearrangement uses TRBV4-1 and TRBJ2-3, with a possible D match to TRBD1 (5 bases). The CDR3 consists of 13 residues. The germline CDR1 and CDR2 sequences are MGHRA and YSYEKL. The CDR3 DNA reads as TGCGCCAGAAGCCATCCCCAGGGAGATACGCAGTATTTT. This encodes CARSHPQGDTQYF.

The chain recombines TRBV7-3 with TRBJ1-1, with 8 bases fitting TRBD1. The CDR3 runs 14 residues. The trim removed 6 bases at V and 1 base at J, leaving 4 bases unmatched. The germline CDR1 and CDR2 sequences are SGHTA and FQGTGA. CDR3 residues: CASSKGQANTEAFF. The DNA of the CDR3 is TGTGCCAGCAGTAAGGGACAGGCGAACACTGAAGCTTTCTTT.